This T cell receptor beta chain was found in a study of early T cells in non-severe SARS-CoV-2 infection. Study summary: Bulk RNA from unsorted whole blood was sequenced; chains were unpaired.

Each cDNA molecule carried a unique molecular identifier. TCRdb analysed the 5' RACE reads with MiXCR anew, one entry per CDR3 protein. The sample has some 41,000 distinct CDR3 sequences; around 23% are singletons. The TCR sequence derives from an adult who was a healthcare worker with PCR-confirmed SARS-CoV-2 infection or an uninfected control (not recorded which). Sequencing used whole blood, obtained at baseline.

CDR3 region: CASSITGANVLTF. The CDR3 nucleotides are TGTGCCAGCAGCATCACTGGGGCCAACGTCCTGACTTTC. The gene calls are TRBV9 and TRBJ2-6; no firm D call. The CDR3 is made up of 13 amino acids. Looked up from germline, CDR1 is SGDLS and CDR2 is YYNGEE. Trimming pared 4 bases from V and 2 bases from J, leaving 4 bases between.